This T cell receptor beta chain is drawn from a study of STAT5B mutations in CD4+ large granular lymphocyte leukemia. Study-level background: Among healthy controls, a particular HLA allele went with more CDR3 'QG' motifs. Study-wide results and limits: TRBV06-family usage was enriched in top patient clones (8/27) versus controls (2/35). Roughly a quarter of private leukemic clonotypes occurred rarely in other patients' non-leukemic repertoires.

Repertoires were generated with immunoSEQ multiplex PCR, while TCRdb's copy carries only in-frame clones and drops some. Among fewer than 50,000 clones listed, approximately 84% were seen once. On this clone: Its antigen is unidentified.

This CDR3 is 16 amino acids long. The germline V gene has CDR1 SGHRS and CDR2 YFSETQ. V lost 4 bases and J lost 7; bases outside the gene matches: 11. Sequencing was carried out using CD4+ T cells from blood buffy coats. The chain recombines TRBV5-1 with TRBJ2-1; TRBD2 matches at 10 bases. This clonotype was sampled from a human donor in good health. The CDR3 loop reads CASSPDGSGGRNEQFF. For the CDR3, the DNA is TGCGCCAGCAGCCCTGATGGTAGCGGGGGGCGGAATGAGCAGTTCTTC.